This TCR beta chain came from a study of STAT5B mutations in CD4+ large granular lymphocyte leukemia. This clone was counted only a few times. Its matching antigen is unknown. Study findings and constraints: No patients shared main leukemic clonotypes, though about 26% appeared at low frequency elsewhere. CD4-sorted patient repertoires seemed more clonal than healthy CD4+ repertoires.

Original processing notes: Lowest detectable productive clonotype frequency was 2.59 x 10-5. Sequencing used immunoSEQ multiplex PCR; TCRdb keeps in-frame clones, though not all of them. D and trimming were read from the DNA, whereas the V and J calls and clone size are those reported in that table. The table includes 30,000 or so clones, more than 65% detected once. The TCR comes from a human donor in good health. Sequencing was performed on CD4+ T cells from blood buffy coats.

CDR3 sequence (DNA): TGTGCCAGCAGCCCGGGACACCTCACAGATACGCAGTATTTT. As protein: CASSPGHLTDTQYF. The V gene is TRBV6-5, the J gene TRBJ2-3; TRBD1 is a possible D gene (6 bases). Germline CDR1 is MNHEY and CDR2 is SVGAGI. The V end was cut by 6 bases, the J end by 2 bases, with 12 bases between. The length of the CDR3 is 14 residues.